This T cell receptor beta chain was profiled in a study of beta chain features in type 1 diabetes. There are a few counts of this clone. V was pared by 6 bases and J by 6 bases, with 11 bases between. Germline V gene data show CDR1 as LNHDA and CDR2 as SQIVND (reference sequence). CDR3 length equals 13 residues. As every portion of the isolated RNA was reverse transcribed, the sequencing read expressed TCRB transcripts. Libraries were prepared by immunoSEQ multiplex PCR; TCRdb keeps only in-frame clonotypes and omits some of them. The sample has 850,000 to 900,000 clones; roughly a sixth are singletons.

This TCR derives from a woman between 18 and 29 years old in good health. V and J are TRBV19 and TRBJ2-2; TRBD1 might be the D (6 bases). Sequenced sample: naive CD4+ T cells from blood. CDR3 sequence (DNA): TGTGCCAGTAGCATCAGGGGTGCCGGGGAGCTGTTTTTT. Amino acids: CASSIRGAGELFF. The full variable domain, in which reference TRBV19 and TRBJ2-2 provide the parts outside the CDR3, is DGGITQSPKYLFRKEGQNVTLSCEQNLNHDAMYWYRQDPGQGLRLIYYSQIVNDFQKGDIAEGYSVSREKKESFPLTVTSAQKNPTAFYLCASSIRGAGELFFGEGSRLTVL.